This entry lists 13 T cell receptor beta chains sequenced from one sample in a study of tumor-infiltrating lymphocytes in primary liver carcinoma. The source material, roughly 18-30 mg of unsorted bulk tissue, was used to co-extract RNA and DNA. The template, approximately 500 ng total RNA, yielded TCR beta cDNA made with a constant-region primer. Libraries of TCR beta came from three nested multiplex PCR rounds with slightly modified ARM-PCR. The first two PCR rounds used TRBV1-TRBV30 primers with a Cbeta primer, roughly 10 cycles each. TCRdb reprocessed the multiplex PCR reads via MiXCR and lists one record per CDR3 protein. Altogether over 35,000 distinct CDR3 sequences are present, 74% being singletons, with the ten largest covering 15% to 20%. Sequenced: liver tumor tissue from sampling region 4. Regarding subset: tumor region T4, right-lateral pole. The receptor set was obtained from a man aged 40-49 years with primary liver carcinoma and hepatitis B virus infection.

Here the CDR3 DNA reads TGCAGCGTTGAAGGGCCCGGTCACTCCCAAGAGACCCAGTACTTC. It translates to CSVEGPGHSQETQYF. V is TRBV29-1 and J is TRBJ2-5; no firm D call. This CDR3 spans 15 amino acids. Germline V lookup: CDR1 SQVTM, CDR2 ANQGSEA. V lost 1 base and J 1 base, leaving 13 bases between the germline ends.

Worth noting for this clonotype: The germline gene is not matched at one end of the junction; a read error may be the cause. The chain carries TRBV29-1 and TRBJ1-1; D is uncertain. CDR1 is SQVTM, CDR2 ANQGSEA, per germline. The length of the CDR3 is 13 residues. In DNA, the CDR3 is TGTAGCGTTGAGGGCAGCAGCAACACTGCAGCTTTCTTT. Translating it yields CSVEGSSNTAAFF.

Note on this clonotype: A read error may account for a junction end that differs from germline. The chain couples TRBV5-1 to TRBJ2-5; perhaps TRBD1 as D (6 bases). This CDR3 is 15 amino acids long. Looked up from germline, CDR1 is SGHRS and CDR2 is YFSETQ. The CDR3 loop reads CTSSLLGRGQETQYF. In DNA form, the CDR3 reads TGCACCAGCAGCTTGCTAGGCAGGGGACAAGAGACCCAGTACTTC.

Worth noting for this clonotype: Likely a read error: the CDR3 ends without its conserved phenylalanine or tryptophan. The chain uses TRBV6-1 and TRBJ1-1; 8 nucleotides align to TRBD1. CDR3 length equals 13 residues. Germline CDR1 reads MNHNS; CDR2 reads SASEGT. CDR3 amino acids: CASRNRGDTDAFI. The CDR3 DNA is TGTGCCAGCAGGAACAGGGGGGACACTGATGCTTTCATT.

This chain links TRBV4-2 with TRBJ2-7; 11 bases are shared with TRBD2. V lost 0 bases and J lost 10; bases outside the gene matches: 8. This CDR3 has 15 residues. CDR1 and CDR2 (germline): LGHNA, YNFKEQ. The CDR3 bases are TGTGCCAGCAGCCAAGATAGCGGGAGGGATAGCGAACAGTACTTC. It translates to CASSQDSGRDSEQYF.

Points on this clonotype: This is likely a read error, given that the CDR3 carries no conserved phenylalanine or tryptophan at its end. The CDR3 nucleotides are TGTGCCAGCAGCTTTGGGGGTGGCTCCTACGAGCAGTACTCC. Its translation is CASSFGGGSYEQYS. The chain carries TRBV7-9 and TRBJ2-7; D assignment may be TRBD1 or TRBD2 (5 bases each). The germline gives CDR1 SEHNR, CDR2 FQNEAQ (reference sequence). Trimming shortened V by 3 bases and J by 0 bases, and 9 bases separated the two germline ends. The CDR3 sequence is 14 residues long.

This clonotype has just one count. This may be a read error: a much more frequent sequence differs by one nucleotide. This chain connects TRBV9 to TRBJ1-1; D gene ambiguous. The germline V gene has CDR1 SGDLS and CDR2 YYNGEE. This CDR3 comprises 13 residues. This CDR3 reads CVSSVQSYTEAFF. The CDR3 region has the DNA TGTGTCAGCAGCGTGCAGAGCTACACTGAAGCTTTCTTT.

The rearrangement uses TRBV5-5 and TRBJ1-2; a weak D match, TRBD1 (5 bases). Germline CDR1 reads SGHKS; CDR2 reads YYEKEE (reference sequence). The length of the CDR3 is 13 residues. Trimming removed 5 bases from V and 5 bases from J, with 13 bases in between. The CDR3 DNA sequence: TGTGCCAGCAGAGTGCCGGGACCTTATGGCTACACCTTC. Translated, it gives CASRVPGPYGYTF.

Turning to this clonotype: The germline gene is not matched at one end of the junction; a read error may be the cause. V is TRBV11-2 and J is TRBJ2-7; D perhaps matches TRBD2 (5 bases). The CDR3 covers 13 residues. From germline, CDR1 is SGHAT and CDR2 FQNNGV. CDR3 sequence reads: CTSSGGGWNDQYF. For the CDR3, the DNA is TGTACCAGCAGCGGAGGCGGGTGGAACGACCAGTACTTC.

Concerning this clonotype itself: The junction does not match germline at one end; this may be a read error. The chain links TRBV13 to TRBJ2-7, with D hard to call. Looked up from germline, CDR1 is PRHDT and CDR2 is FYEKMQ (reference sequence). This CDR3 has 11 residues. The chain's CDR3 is CVSSRSYEQYF. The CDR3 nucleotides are TGTGTCAGCAGCCGCTCATACGAGCAATACTTC.

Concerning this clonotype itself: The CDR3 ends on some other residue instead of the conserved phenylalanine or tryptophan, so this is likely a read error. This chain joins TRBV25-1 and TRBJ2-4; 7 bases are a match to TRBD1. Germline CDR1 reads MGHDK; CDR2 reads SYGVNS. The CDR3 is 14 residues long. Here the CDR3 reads CASTESTGLNIQYI. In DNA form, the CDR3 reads TGTGCAAGCACTGAATCGACAGGGCTTAACATTCAGTACATC.

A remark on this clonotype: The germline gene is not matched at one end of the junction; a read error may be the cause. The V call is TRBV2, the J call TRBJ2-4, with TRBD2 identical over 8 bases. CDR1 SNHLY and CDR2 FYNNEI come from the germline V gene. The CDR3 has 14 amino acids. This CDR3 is CPSCQTSASDIQYF. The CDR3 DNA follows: TGTCCCAGCTGTCAGACTAGCGCGAGTGACATTCAGTACTTC.

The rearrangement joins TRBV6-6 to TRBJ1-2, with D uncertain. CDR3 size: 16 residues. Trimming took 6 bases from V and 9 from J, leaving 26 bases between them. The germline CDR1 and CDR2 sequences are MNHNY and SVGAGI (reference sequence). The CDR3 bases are TGTGCCAGCAGCGAGGGTCCGGCCGGAGGAGGATATAGCTACACCTTC. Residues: CASSEGPAGGGYSYTF.